This T cell receptor beta chain comes out of a study of blood T cell repertoires in COVID-19. On the study more broadly: Material from acute and convalescent COVID-19 was sourced from the United States, Italy and Spain. PBMCs, B-cell-depleted T cells, or T cells were the source of the cDNA or gDNA that made up the material.

The CDR3 spans 11 residues. The V end lost 6 bases, the J end lost 11 bases, and 13 bases lay between the germline ends. Germline V gene data show CDR1 as MGHDK and CDR2 as SYGVNS. Original methodology: Reference gene primers were amplified, and this amplification served to estimate nucleated cell counts. The protocol was immunoSEQ multiplex PCR, while the TCRdb copy is restricted to in-frame clones and leaves out a portion. For V, J and clone size, that table is used; D and trimming come from the DNA. The data contain 75,000 to 90,000 clones, around nine tenths of them seen just once; the ten biggest clones take up under 6%.

V and J are TRBV25-1 and TRBJ1-1, with D possibly matching TRBD1 (6 bases). Sequencing input: peripheral blood. The clonotype originates from a human donor in a cohort sampled during active COVID-19. CDR3 sequence (DNA): TGTGCCAGCAGCTCGGACAGTTGGGCTTTCTTT. This sequence encodes CASSSDSWAFF.